The clone carrying this T cell receptor beta chain was detected a few times. Germline values: CDR1 SGDLS, CDR2 YYNGEE. The J segment lost 10 bases and the V segment lost 2 bases, leaving 5 bases of the junction unmatched. The CDR3 has 13 residues. This entry belongs to a study of beta chain features in type 1 diabetes. As every portion of the isolated RNA was reverse transcribed, the sequencing read expressed TCRB transcripts. Using immunoSEQ multiplex PCR, the repertoire was profiled, and TCRdb retains in-frame clones only, with some absent. The table includes under 550,000 clones, 10% to 12% detected once.

The sequence derives from a woman younger than 30 in good health. V gene TRBV9 combines with J gene TRBJ2-1, with 8 bases lining up with TRBD2. Sequencing was performed on naive CD4+ T cells from blood. CDR3 sequence reads: CASSVEAGDEQFF. CDR3 sequence (DNA): TGTGCCAGCAGCGTCGAAGCGGGGGACGAGCAGTTCTTC.